These 17 T cell receptor beta chains were all obtained from the same sample, sequenced in a study of blood T cell repertoires in COVID-19. The repertoire was sequenced with immunoSEQ multiplex PCR; TCRdb's copy has only in-frame clones and lacks some. The table has 210,000 or so clones, 86% seen once; the top ten hold 2.2%. Source material: peripheral blood. The receptors come from a woman aged 45-60 years with acute or convalescent COVID-19.

The sample holds one count of this clone. The chain joins TRBV12-3 or TRBV12-4 to TRBJ2-1; unclear D gene. This CDR3 is 12 amino acids long. Trimming took 3 bases from V and 7 from J, leaving 7 bases between them. The CDR3 loop is CASSFYLNEQFF. The DNA of the CDR3 is TGTGCCAGCAGTTTTTATTTAAATGAGCAGTTCTTC.

The chain recombines TRBV7-2 with TRBJ2-7, with TRBD2 matching over 15 bases. J lost 6 bases, V lost 4 bases, and 4 bases had no gene match. The CDR3 sequence is 15 residues long. Germline CDR1 is SGHTA and CDR2 is FQGNSA. The CDR3 sequence: CASSYGLAGGLEQYF. The CDR3 DNA reads TGTGCCAGCAGCTATGGACTAGCGGGAGGGCTCGAGCAGTACTTC.

The chain is built from TRBV5-6 and TRBJ2-7, with 8 bases fitting TRBD2. V dropped 3 bases and J dropped 0; count of bases not matched to a gene: 5. This CDR3 has 15 amino acids. In germline, CDR1 is SGHDT, CDR2 YYEEEE. The CDR3 nucleotides are TGTGCCAGCAGCTCGGGGGGGGGACTCTCCTACGAGCAGTACTTC. It codes for CASSSGGGLSYEQYF.

V is TRBV5-1 and J is TRBJ2-7; 7 bases align to TRBD2. Trimming took 4 bases from V and 2 from J; bases not matched to a gene: 6. Germline-derived CDR1 and CDR2 are SGHRS and YFSETQ. This CDR3 region has 14 residues. The CDR3 sequence is CASSKLAAPYEQYF. The DNA for the CDR3 is TGCGCCAGCAGCAAGCTAGCGGCCCCCTACGAGCAGTACTTC. The full variable domain, with the rest looked up from reference TRBV5-1 and TRBJ2-7, is KAGVTQTPRYLIKTRGQQVTLSCSPISGHRSVSWYQQTPGQGLQFLFEYFSETQRNKGNFPGRFSGRQFSNSRSEMNVSTLELGDSALYLCASSKLAAPYEQYFGPGTRLTVT.

The chain carries TRBV20-1 and TRBJ2-7; 9 bases map to TRBD2. This CDR3 contains 15 residues. Per the germline V gene, CDR1 is DFQATT and CDR2 is SNEGSKA (reference sequence). J lost 3 bases, V lost 3 bases, and 9 bases had no gene match. The CDR3 protein is CSASSAGGPNYEQYF. The CDR3 coding sequence is TGCAGTGCTAGTTCCGCGGGAGGGCCGAACTACGAGCAGTACTTC.

V is TRBV15 and J is TRBJ2-1, with 8 positions matching TRBD1. This CDR3 comprises 15 residues. Trimming removed 1 base from V and 9 bases from J; junction bases left unmatched: 8. Germline-derived CDR1 and CDR2 are LNHNV and YYDKDF (reference sequence). The chain's CDR3 is CATSRGARGPGEQFF. The CDR3 DNA reads TGTGCCACCAGCAGAGGGGCCAGGGGGCCTGGTGAGCAGTTCTTC.

The V call is TRBV29-1, the J call TRBJ1-4, with TRBD1 matching over 8 bases. Per germline, CDR1 SQVTM and CDR2 ANQGSEA. The junction had 9 bases not matched to a gene; V was cut back by 4 bases and J by 8 bases. This CDR3 is 14 amino acids long. Here the CDR3 DNA reads TGCAGCGTTGCCCCGGACAGGGTACGGGAAAAACTGTTTTTT. Translated, it gives CSVAPDRVREKLFF.

The chain has TRBV6-5 and TRBJ2-7; 10 nucleotides match TRBD1. The CDR3 sequence is 12 residues long. J lost 8 bases, V lost 7 bases, and 5 bases had no gene match. Germline CDR1 and CDR2: MNHEY and SVGAGI. CDR3 residues: CASTGTGVKQYF. The CDR3 DNA is TGTGCCAGCACCGGGACAGGGGTTAAGCAGTACTTC.

Comments on this clone: Distinct nucleotide sequences in the sample also encode this CDR3. The rearrangement uses TRBV6-5 and TRBJ2-7; D is unresolved. This CDR3 comprises 14 residues. With 0 bases removed from V and 0 bases from J, the gap between germline ends came to 6 bases. Germline loops: CDR1 MNHEY, CDR2 SVGAGI. CDR3 residues: CASSYSPSSYEQYF. For the CDR3, the DNA is TGTGCCAGCAGTTACTCACCCAGCTCCTACGAGCAGTACTTC.

The V gene is TRBV18, the J gene TRBJ1-6, with TRBD1 matching 10 bases. J was trimmed by 10 bases and V by 1 base; bases with no gene match: 4. CDR3 length: 15 residues. CDR1 is KGHSH and CDR2 is LQKENI in the germline V gene. Here the CDR3 reads CASSPRDRGDSPLHF. The CDR3 coding sequence is TGTGCCAGCTCACCACGGGACAGGGGAGACTCACCCCTCCACTTT.

The rearrangement links TRBV6-6 to TRBJ2-1, with D perhaps matching TRBD1 (6 bases). The CDR3 runs 13 residues. V was cut by 6 bases and J by 4 bases, with 10 bases left in between. Germline CDR1 is MNHNY and CDR2 is SVGAGI (reference sequence). The CDR3 is CASSTTGYNEQFF. CDR3 sequence (DNA): TGTGCCAGCAGCACTACAGGGTACAATGAGCAGTTCTTC.

This chain connects TRBV5-1 to TRBJ2-2; 9 nucleotides line up with TRBD2. Trimming took 0 bases from V and 2 from J; bases not matched to a gene: 5. The CDR3 contains 17 residues. Germline assignment: CDR1 SGHRS and CDR2 YFSETQ. CDR3 protein: CASSLALAGLNTGELFF. CDR3 bases: TGCGCCAGCAGCTTGGCCCTAGCGGGGCTCAACACCGGGGAGCTGTTTTTT.

This clone has more than one count but fewer than ten. The chain is built from TRBV2 and TRBJ1-2; 8 bases agree with TRBD1. The CDR3 consists of 14 residues. Per the germline V gene, CDR1 is SNHLY and CDR2 is FYNNEI. V lost 6 bases and J lost 4; bases outside the gene matches: 7. The CDR3: CASRRTGTIYGYTF. CDR3 coding DNA: TGTGCCAGCAGAAGGACAGGGACCATCTATGGCTACACCTTC. Looking up the rest from reference TRBV2 and TRBJ1-2 gives the full variable domain: EPEVTQTPSHQVTQMGQEVILRCVPISNHLYFYWYRQILGQKVEFLVSFYNNEISEKSEIFDDQFSVERPDGSNFTLKIRSTKLEDSAMYFCASRRTGTIYGYTFGSGTRLTVV.

CDR3: CASSLEGQGTKRQYF. The DNA for the CDR3 is TGTGCCAGCAGTTTGGAGGGACAGGGGACCAAACGGCAGTACTTC. The chain employs TRBV6-5 and TRBJ2-7; 10 bases align to TRBD1. The germline CDR1 and CDR2 sequences are MNHEY and SVGAGI. This CDR3 is 15 amino acids long. V was pared by 4 bases and J by 9 bases, with 12 bases of the junction left unmatched.

The CDR3 coding sequence is TGTGCCAGCAGCGCTAACGCCGGGACAGGGGGTAGCTACACCTTC. Translating gives CASSANAGTGGSYTF. V gene TRBV7-3 combines with J gene TRBJ1-2; 11 bases are shared with TRBD1. The germline gives CDR1 SGHTA, CDR2 FQGTGA. V lost 5 bases to trimming and J lost 9 bases; unmatched junction nucleotides: 11. The CDR3 extends over 15 amino acids.

The rearrangement joins TRBV5-6 to TRBJ2-4, with D possibly matching TRBD2 (6 bases). This CDR3 is built from 14 residues. Germline-derived CDR1 and CDR2 are SGHDT and YYEEEE. V was pared by 3 bases and J by 6 bases, with 13 bases between. The chain's CDR3 is CASSSGGMGNIQYF. For the CDR3, the DNA is TGTGCCAGCAGCTCCGGAGGGATGGGAAACATTCAGTACTTC.

The chain joins TRBV24-1 to TRBJ2-1, with D uncertain. The CDR3 runs 16 residues. From germline, CDR1 is KGHDR and CDR2 SFDVKD. V shed 3 bases and J shed 2 bases, with 13 bases lying between them. CDR3 in DNA: TGTGCCACCAGTGATCCCACTGTGGGCACCTACAATGAGCAGTTCTTC. Protein sequence: CATSDPTVGTYNEQFF.